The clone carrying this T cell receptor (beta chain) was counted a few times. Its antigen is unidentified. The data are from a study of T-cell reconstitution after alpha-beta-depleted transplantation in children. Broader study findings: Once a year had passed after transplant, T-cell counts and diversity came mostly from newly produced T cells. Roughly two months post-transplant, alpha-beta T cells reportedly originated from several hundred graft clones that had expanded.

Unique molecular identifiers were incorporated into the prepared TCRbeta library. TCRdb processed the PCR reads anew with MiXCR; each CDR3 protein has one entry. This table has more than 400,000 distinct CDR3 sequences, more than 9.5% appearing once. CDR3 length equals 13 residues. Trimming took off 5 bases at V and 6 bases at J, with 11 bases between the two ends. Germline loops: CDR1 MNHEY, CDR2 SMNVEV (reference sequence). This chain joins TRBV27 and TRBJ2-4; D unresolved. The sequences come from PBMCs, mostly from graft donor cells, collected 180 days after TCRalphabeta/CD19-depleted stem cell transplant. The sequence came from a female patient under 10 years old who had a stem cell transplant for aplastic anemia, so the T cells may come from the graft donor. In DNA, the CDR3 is TGTGCCAGCAGTCTTAGTTTGAGAAACATTCAGTACTTC. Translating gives CASSLSLRNIQYF.